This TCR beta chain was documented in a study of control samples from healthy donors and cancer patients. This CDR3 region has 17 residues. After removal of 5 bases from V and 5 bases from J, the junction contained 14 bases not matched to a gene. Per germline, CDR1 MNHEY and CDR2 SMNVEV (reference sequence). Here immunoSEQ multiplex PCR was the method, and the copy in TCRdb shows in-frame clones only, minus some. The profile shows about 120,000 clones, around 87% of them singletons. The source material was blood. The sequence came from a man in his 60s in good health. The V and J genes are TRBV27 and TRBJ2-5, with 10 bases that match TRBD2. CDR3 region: CASSAGLLAGAWETQYF. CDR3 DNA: TGTGCCAGCAGTGCTGGCCTGCTAGCGGGGGCCTGGGAGACCCAGTACTTC.